A single sample gave rise to the 18 T cell receptor beta chains below, sequenced in a study of T cell responses to AZD1222 COVID-19 vaccine. Profiled with immunoSEQ multiplex PCR; TCRdb holds only in-frame clones, not every one. The table includes 100,000 or so clones, 92% detected once. Sequences were derived from peripheral blood, sampled 28 days after the second AZD1222 dose. The receptors shown here come from an adult who received the AZD1222 COVID-19 vaccine.

The chain has TRBV18 and TRBJ1-3; D not certain. Trimming removed 1 base from V and 0 bases from J, with 13 bases in between. This CDR3 is 17 amino acids long. The germline gives CDR1 KGHSH, CDR2 LQKENI. This CDR3 reads CASSPLLGRFSGNTIYF. CDR3 coding DNA: TGTGCCAGCTCACCACTCCTAGGACGGTTCTCTGGAAACACCATATATTTT.

The J gene is TRBJ1-1, the V gene TRBV28, with D possibly TRBD1 on 6 matching bases. V was trimmed by 5 bases and J by 5 bases, leaving 12 bases between them. There are 13 residues in the CDR3. Germline V gives CDR1 MDHEN, CDR2 SYDVKM. The CDR3 nucleotides read TGTGCCAGCAGTCAGCTCGACAGGACTGAAGCTTTCTTT. This encodes CASSQLDRTEAFF.

The V gene is TRBV4-2, the J gene TRBJ2-1; 7 nucleotides match TRBD1. The CDR3 runs 14 residues. CDR1 and CDR2 from the germline V gene are LGHNA and YNFKEQ. The V and J ends lost 5 bases and 2 bases, in that order; junction bases with no gene match: 3. CDR3 in DNA: TGTGCCAGCAGCGGGACAGACACCTACAATGAGCAGTTCTTC. It yields the protein CASSGTDTYNEQFF.

This chain connects TRBV11-2 to TRBJ2-7; D is possibly TRBD2 (7 bases). V was shortened by 1 base and J by 10 bases, with 11 bases between the two germline ends. CDR3 length equals 12 residues. The V gene's germline CDR1 is SGHAT and CDR2 FQNNGV. CDR3 sequence reads: CASSLGRGTQYF. CDR3 nucleotides: TGTGCCAGCAGCTTAGGGCGGGGGACACAGTACTTC.

This CDR3 reads CSVGLTGGNQPQHF. DNA for the CDR3: TGCAGCGTAGGGCTCACCGGGGGCAATCAGCCCCAGCATTTT. V is TRBV29-1 and J is TRBJ1-5; D ambiguous. Trimming took off 6 bases at V and 2 bases at J, with 14 bases between the two ends. The CDR3 covers 14 residues. Per germline, CDR1 SQVTM and CDR2 ANQGSEA.

The V call is TRBV30, the J call TRBJ1-3; D ambiguous. The germline V and J ends were trimmed by 3 bases and 1 base, with 16 bases remaining between them. The CDR3 spans 16 residues. Germline V gene lookup returns CDR1 GTSNPN and CDR2 SVGIG (reference sequence). The CDR3 bases are TGTGCCTGGAGCGGCGCTTATGGGAGGTCTGGAAACACCATATATTTT. Translation gives CAWSGAYGRSGNTIYF.

The chain recombines TRBV7-3 with TRBJ2-3; a possible D gene is TRBD1 (7 bases). CDR3 length: 15 amino acids. V was trimmed by 3 bases and J by 0 bases, leaving 10 bases between them. Germline CDR1 and CDR2: SGHTA and FQGTGA. CDR3 nucleotide sequence: TGTGCCAGCAGCTTGACAGGGACTAGCACAGATACGCAGTATTTT. This translates into CASSLTGTSTDTQYF.

The chain couples TRBV4-1 to TRBJ1-4; the D gene is possibly TRBD1 (6 bases). There are 15 residues in the CDR3. Trimming left V 3 bases short and J 4 bases short, with 12 bases between. Germline values: CDR1 MGHRA, CDR2 YSYEKL. The CDR3 loop reads CASSHSPGVNEKLFF. CDR3 nucleotides: TGCGCCAGCAGCCACTCGCCAGGGGTTAATGAAAAACTGTTTTTT.

This clone was recorded only once. The rearrangement uses TRBV24-1 and TRBJ2-1; TRBD1 is a possible D gene (5 bases). The CDR3 sequence is 11 residues long. The germline V gene encodes CDR1 KGHDR and CDR2 SFDVKD. V was shortened by 0 bases and J by 13 bases, with 6 bases between the two germline ends. The CDR3 DNA sequence: TGTGCCACCAGTGATTTGCAGGGCCAGTTCTTC. Residues: CATSDLQGQFF.

The V gene is TRBV5-6, the J gene TRBJ1-2, with no clear D. Germline CDR1 is SGHDT and CDR2 is YYEEEE. CDR3 length: 13 amino acids. Trimming took 1 base from V and 7 from J, leaving 11 bases between them. The CDR3 loop is CASSLIWVGGYTF. CDR3 DNA sequence: TGTGCCAGCAGCTTGATCTGGGTTGGTGGCTACACCTTC.

This chain uses TRBV6-5 with TRBJ1-2, with no clear D. The germline CDR1 and CDR2 sequences are MNHEY and SVGAGI. V dropped 2 bases and J dropped 1 base, with 5 bases sitting between them. The CDR3 contains 13 residues. CDR3 coding DNA: TGTGCCAGCAGTTACGCGGTTAACTATGGCTACACCTTC. It encodes CASSYAVNYGYTF.

There are a few counts of this clone. The chain joins TRBV7-2 to TRBJ2-5; D is undetermined. This CDR3 has 14 amino acids. Germline values: CDR1 SGHTA, CDR2 FQGNSA. Trimming removed 1 base from V and 1 base from J, with 7 bases in between. CDR3 sequence (DNA): TGTGCCAGCAGCTTAGGACTCCTCCAAGAGACCCAGTACTTC. Its protein product is CASSLGLLQETQYF.

The chain joins TRBV7-8 to TRBJ1-4; 11 bases line up with TRBD1. The germline V gene has CDR1 SGHVS and CDR2 FQNEAQ. V was clipped by 5 bases and J by 0 bases; unmatched bases: 14. The CDR3 has 20 amino acids. In DNA, the CDR3 is TGTGCCAGCAGCCGAGTCCCGGGACAGGGGGGAGGCTCAACTAATGAAAAACTGTTTTTT. Translating it yields CASSRVPGQGGGSTNEKLFF.

CDR3 amino acids: CASSTTGGSYNEQFF. In nucleotides, the CDR3 is TGTGCCAGCAGCACCACAGGGGGGTCCTACAATGAGCAGTTCTTC. The genes are TRBV2 and TRBJ2-1, with 8 bases aligning to TRBD1. The CDR3 runs to 15 residues. The ends lost 6 bases at V and 1 base at J; junction bases unmatched: 5. Per the germline V gene, CDR1 is SNHLY and CDR2 is FYNNEI.

This sequence joins TRBV6-5 and TRBJ2-2; no clear D gene. This CDR3 comprises 12 residues. V lost 0 bases and J 5 bases, leaving 1 base between the germline ends. Germline V lookup: CDR1 MNHEY, CDR2 SVGAGI. CDR3 protein: CASSYSTGELFF. CDR3 bases: TGTGCCAGCAGTTACTCAACCGGGGAGCTGTTTTTT.

The rearrangement uses TRBV9 and TRBJ2-6, with a tentative D call TRBD1 (6 bases). This CDR3 region has 16 residues. CDR1 SGDLS and CDR2 YYNGEE come from the germline V gene. V was pared by 4 bases and J by 0 bases, with 11 bases between. CDR3 amino acids: CASSPTGTSGANVLTF. The DNA of the CDR3 is TGTGCCAGCAGCCCTACAGGGACCTCTGGGGCCAACGTCCTGACTTTC. Looking up the rest from reference TRBV9 and TRBJ2-6 gives the full variable domain: DSGVTQTPKHLITATGQRVTLRCSPRSGDLSVYWYQQSLDQGLQFLIQYYNGEERAKGNILERFSAQQFPDLHSELNLSSLELGDSALYFCASSPTGTSGANVLTFGAGSRLTVL.

The CDR3 coding sequence is TGCGCCAGCAGCTGGGGCTCGAACACCGGGGAGCTGTTTTTT. Translated: CASSWGSNTGELFF. The V call is TRBV5-1, the J call TRBJ2-2; TRBD1 might be the D (5 bases). The CDR3 is made up of 14 amino acids. Germline values: CDR1 SGHRS, CDR2 YFSETQ. V was shortened by 3 bases and J by 0 bases, with 6 bases between the two germline ends.

This sequence joins TRBV3-1 (or the pseudogene TRBV3-2) and TRBJ2-7; no clear D. The length of the CDR3 is 14 residues. V lost 4 bases, J lost 0 bases, and 10 bases lay in between. Germline lookup yields CDR1 LGHDT and CDR2 YNNKEL (reference sequence). The chain's CDR3 is CASSLGGDSYEQYF. In DNA, the CDR3 is TGTGCCAGCAGCCTAGGTGGGGACTCCTACGAGCAGTACTTC.